This T cell receptor (beta chain) was observed in a study of tumor T cells in aggressive B-cell lymphoma. Here immunoSEQ multiplex PCR was the method, and the copy in TCRdb shows in-frame clones only, minus some. The data hold approximately 2,800 clones, with about 82% observed a single time. Comment on this clone: Germline and junction disagree at one end, which may indicate a read error. The same CDR3 can be traced to other DNA sequences in this sample.

This CDR3 region has 18 residues. Looked up from germline, CDR1 is SGHRS and CDR2 is YFSETQ. Source material: tumor tissue. The clonotype comes from an adult with diffuse large B cell lymphoma. Some clones in this sample may be carry-over from other donors' samples. The chain uses TRBV5-1 and TRBJ1-3, with TRBD1 matching over 7 bases. CDR3 sequence reads: CASSLAGTDHISGNTIYF. The CDR3 DNA reads TGCGCCAGCAGCTTGGCCGGGACAGACCATATCTCTGGAAACACAATATATTTT.